This record concerns one TCR beta chain sequence. A junction end diverges from the germline sequence, so it may reflect a read error. This sample stems from a study of cytomegalovirus exposure and HLA in healthy donors. CDR3 length equals 13 residues. Germline V gene data show CDR1 as SEHNR and CDR2 as FQNEAQ (reference sequence). The PCR had 60 Vbeta and 13 Jbeta primers. TCRdb's table, derived via immunoSEQ multiplex PCR, lists solely in-frame clones and lacks some. The sample has some 150,000 clones, roughly 79% seen once. The sample consisted of PBMCs. The chain carries TRBV7-9 and TRBJ1-4, with D uncertain. The origin of this receptor is a male donor in good health and CMV-seronegative. The CDR3 sequence: CSSSLAGNEKLFF. For the CDR3, the DNA is TGTTCCAGCAGCTTAGCCGGGAATGAAAAACTGTTTTTT.